This TCR beta chain emerged from a study of OX40 agonist ivuxolimab in advanced cancers. Whole-study context: As their treatment, patients were administered ivuxolimab, an agonistic anti-OX40 (CD134) antibody. Among those enrolled, mean age was approximately 62 years (range roughly 20 to 79) and approximately 80% were male.

Clones were sequenced by immunoSEQ multiplex PCR, and TCRdb holds only the in-frame ones, with some missing. The sample has over 55,000 clones; around four fifths are singletons. Regarding the study as a whole: At 0.1 to 3.0 mg/kg, CD4+ and CD8+ blood T cells expanded clonally by week 6. Specificity for antigen went undetermined in the expanded peripheral T cells.

Notes on this clone: Its antigen is unidentified.

V gave up 4 bases and J gave up 3 bases; unmatched junction bases: 5. The CDR3 extends over 16 amino acids. The germline CDR1 and CDR2 sequences are SGHAT and FQNNGV. The material was CD4+ or CD8+ T cells sorted from blood, obtained in a trial of the OX40 agonist ivuxolimab. This receptor was identified in an adult with an advanced solid tumor such as melanoma, head and neck, liver or kidney cancer. This chain links TRBV11-2 with TRBJ2-2; 10 nucleotides align to TRBD2. CDR3 in DNA: TGTGCCAGCAGCTCTTCTAGCGGGGGTTACACCGGGGAGCTGTTTTTT. Translated: CASSSSSGGYTGELFF.